The 14 T cell receptor beta chains in this list originate from one sample, sequenced in a study of blood T cell repertoires in COVID-19. TCRdb's table, derived via immunoSEQ multiplex PCR, lists solely in-frame clones and lacks some. The sample yields 150,000 to 200,000 clones, 94% seen once. Sequencing used peripheral blood. These receptor sequences come from a man aged 30 to 39 with COVID-19, enrolled during active disease.

The rearrangement uses TRBV25-1 and TRBJ1-2, with D possibly matching TRBD1 (5 bases). Germline loops: CDR1 MGHDK, CDR2 SYGVNS. The germline V and J ends were trimmed by 5 bases and 7 bases, with 14 bases remaining between them. This CDR3 region has 13 residues. The CDR3 DNA sequence: TGTGCCAGCAGTCAGGCGCAGGGAGGTGGCTACACCTTC. Translated: CASSQAQGGGYTF.

The rearrangement joins TRBV19 to TRBJ1-6; tentative D call: TRBD1 (5 bases). Trimming pared 5 bases from V and 10 bases from J, leaving 15 bases between. Germline CDR1 is LNHDA and CDR2 is SQIVND (reference sequence). CDR3 size: 14 residues. CDR3 residues: CASSSLTEYSPLHF. The CDR3 DNA is TGTGCCAGTAGTTCCTTGACAGAATACTCACCCCTCCACTTT.

V usage is TRBV5-6 and J usage is TRBJ2-2; 7 nucleotides agree with TRBD1. Trimming at V came to 7 bases and at J to 5 bases, leaving 8 bases not matched to a gene. The CDR3 loop spans 14 amino acids. Germline V gives CDR1 SGHDT, CDR2 YYEEEE. Here the CDR3 reads CASYNGQATGELFF. The DNA for the CDR3 is TGTGCCAGCTACAATGGACAGGCAACCGGGGAGCTGTTTTTT.

This clone has only one observation. V and J are TRBV10-1 and TRBJ2-7; TRBD1 aligns across 8 bases. Unmatched junction bases numbered 2, after V lost 5 bases and J lost 2 bases. The CDR3 contains 13 residues. CDR1 and CDR2 from the germline V gene are WNHNN and SYGVQD (reference sequence). The CDR3 bases are TGCGCCAGCAGTAAGGGACAGGCCTACGAGCAGTACTTC. This sequence encodes CASSKGQAYEQYF.

The chain links TRBV30 to TRBJ2-5, with D perhaps being TRBD1 or TRBD2 (6 bases each). Germline assignment: CDR1 GTSNPN and CDR2 SVGIG (reference sequence). The CDR3 spans 14 residues. V was pared by 5 bases and J by 2 bases, with 15 bases between. The DNA of the CDR3 is TGTGCCTGGGGGGGGCAGGGGTGGCAAGAGACCCAGTACTTC. Translated: CAWGGQGWQETQYF.

This clone appeared a single time. The chain has TRBV11-1 and TRBJ2-5, with 9 bases identical to TRBD2. The trim removed 3 bases at V and 4 bases at J, leaving 6 bases unmatched. Germline assignment: CDR1 SGHAT and CDR2 FQDESV (reference sequence). The CDR3 consists of 15 residues. In nucleotides, the CDR3 is TGTGCCAGCAGCTTCGGCGGGGGGGCCGTAGAGACCCAGTACTTC. Residues: CASSFGGGAVETQYF.

V usage is TRBV5-4 and J usage is TRBJ2-5; TRBD1 might be the D (8 bases). This CDR3 spans 13 amino acids. Per the germline V gene, CDR1 is SGHNT and CDR2 is YYREEE (reference sequence). Between the trimmed V and J ends, which lost 4 bases and 7 bases, there was a span of 14 bases. In DNA form, the CDR3 reads TGTGCCAGCAGCGGACTAGGACAGGGGACCCAGTACTTC. It is translated as CASSGLGQGTQYF.

This clone was recorded once. The V gene is TRBV4-1, the J gene TRBJ2-2, with 11 bases matching TRBD1. The germline gives CDR1 MGHRA, CDR2 YSYEKL. The junction had 7 bases not matched to a gene; V was cut back by 3 bases and J by 1 base. The CDR3 sequence is 18 residues long. The CDR3 DNA sequence: TGCGCCAGCAGCCATCTAGGGACAGGGGGATTGAACACCGGGGAGCTGTTTTTT. It yields the protein CASSHLGTGGLNTGELFF.

The V and J genes are TRBV19 and TRBJ1-1; 9 bases fit TRBD1. Losses at the gene ends were 3 bases for V and 7 bases for J; bases not matched to a gene: 6. The CDR3 loop spans 14 amino acids. CDR1 is LNHDA and CDR2 is SQIVND in the germline V gene (reference sequence). The CDR3 DNA reads as TGTGCCAGTAGTATTATAGGGGGACAGGGTGAAGCTTTCTTT. It specifies CASSIIGGQGEAFF. The entire variable domain, with the rest obtained from reference TRBV19 and TRBJ1-1, is as follows: DGGITQSPKYLFRKEGQNVTLSCEQNLNHDAMYWYRQDPGQGLRLIYYSQIVNDFQKGDIAEGYSVSREKKESFPLTVTSAQKNPTAFYLCASSIIGGQGEAFFGQGTRLTVV.

This clone appeared a single time. J is TRBJ1-6 and V is TRBV7-6, with D maybe TRBD1 (6 bases). V lost 1 base, J lost 3 bases, and 7 bases lay in between. CDR1 is SGHVS and CDR2 is FNYEAQ in the germline V gene. The CDR3 is 15 residues long. DNA of the CDR3: TGTGCCAGCAGCTTAGGGGACAACTATAATTCACCCCTCCACTTT. This sequence encodes CASSLGDNYNSPLHF.

The V gene is TRBV29-1, the J gene TRBJ1-3; 10 bases map to TRBD1. Trimming cost V 6 bases and J 2 bases; bases outside gene matches: 4. This CDR3 has 14 amino acids. Germline V gene lookup returns CDR1 SQVTM and CDR2 ANQGSEA. The chain's CDR3 is CSVQGTGAGNTIYF. For the CDR3, the DNA is TGCAGCGTCCAGGGGACAGGGGCTGGAAACACCATATATTTT.

The chain recombines TRBV4-1 with TRBJ1-5; D is uncertain. The V gene lost 3 bases and the J gene lost 0 bases, with 15 bases spanning the gap. The CDR3 covers 17 residues. Germline loops: CDR1 MGHRA, CDR2 YSYEKL. As DNA, the CDR3 is TGCGCCAGCAGCCAGGAATCAGGCTTCGCTAGCAATCAGCCCCAGCATTTT. It codes for CASSQESGFASNQPQHF.

CDR3 loop: CASSFLGENTIYF. CDR3 bases: TGTGCCAGCAGTTTCCTGGGAGAGAACACCATATATTTT. The V and J genes are TRBV12-3 or TRBV12-4 and TRBJ1-3; the D is unclear. This CDR3 region has 13 residues. Trimming removed 3 bases at V and 7 bases at J, with 10 bases between.

The chain combines TRBV4-2 with TRBJ1-2, with TRBD1 as a possible D gene (5 bases). CDR3 size: 14 residues. Germline CDR1 LGHNA, CDR2 YNFKEQ. Deletions cut 5 bases from V and 5 bases from J, with 15 bases between. The CDR3 protein is CASSTYPDMYGYTF. The CDR3 nucleotides are TGTGCCAGCAGCACCTACCCGGACATGTATGGCTACACCTTC.